Listed here is a single T cell receptor beta chain. Its antigen is still unknown. The V gene's germline CDR1 is MNHEY and CDR2 SVGAGI. The CDR3 consists of 14 residues. Trimming removed 7 bases from V and 7 bases from J, with 17 bases in between. This sample is drawn from a study of graft-versus-host responses after intestinal transplantation. Study at large: Each transplant was multivisceral, liver-intestinal, or isolated intestinal.

Generated by immunoSEQ multiplex PCR, the TCRdb table keeps only in-frame clones and is missing some. The sample lists around 23,000 clones, around 94% seen once, with 0.7% to 1% in the top ten. General observations from the study: Analysis identified GvH clones in recipient marrow, with some appearing first in ileum or blood.

Sample: PBMCs, taken approximately 30 days after intestinal transplant. This clonotype was sampled from a human patient who received an intestinal transplant, so some T cells may come from the graft donor. This chain connects TRBV6-5 to TRBJ1-5; D might be TRBD1 (6 bases). The CDR3 DNA reads TGTGCCAGCACCGAGGGGGGTCGGGGACAGCCCCAGCATTTT. Encoded protein: CASTEGGRGQPQHF.